Below, 10 T cell receptor beta chains from the same sample are listed, as sequenced in a study of preoperative IRX-2 immunotherapy in early breast cancer. Treatment defined: preoperative locoregional IRX-2 cytokine immunotherapy. Measured with immunoSEQ multiplex PCR; TCRdb has only the in-frame clones, and not every one. The repertoire holds approximately 96,000 clones, with 70% to 90% as singletons. The specimen was tumor tissue, collected after IRX-2 immunotherapy. All receptors come from a human donor with breast cancer.

The V gene is TRBV7-6, the J gene TRBJ2-7; 7 bases are shared with TRBD2. With 2 bases clipped from V and 3 bases from J, the junction kept 4 bases outside the gene matches. This CDR3 comprises 14 residues. Per the germline V gene, CDR1 is SGHVS and CDR2 is FNYEAQ. The CDR3 region is CASSLRRDYYEQYF. The CDR3 nucleotides are TGTGCCAGCAGCTTAAGGCGGGACTACTACGAGCAGTACTTC.

CDR3 protein: CATSREDGDRSPLHF. The CDR3 nucleotides are TGTGCCACCAGCAGAGAGGATGGAGATAGATCACCCCTCCACTTT. The chain uses TRBV15 and TRBJ1-6; D gene ambiguous. CDR3 length: 15 amino acids. The germline V and J ends were trimmed by 0 bases and 10 bases, with 13 bases remaining between them. Germline CDR1 is LNHNV and CDR2 is YYDKDF (reference sequence).

This clone was detected a few times. The V gene is TRBV19, the J gene TRBJ1-5; 7 positions match TRBD1. The ends lost 3 bases at V and 7 bases at J; junction bases unmatched: 3. CDR1 is LNHDA, CDR2 SQIVND, per germline (reference sequence). The CDR3 has 13 amino acids. The CDR3 reads CASSIQGEQPQHF. CDR3 nucleotides: TGTGCCAGTAGTATCCAGGGGGAGCAGCCCCAGCATTTT.

The chain uses TRBV7-1 and TRBJ2-1; D is perhaps TRBD1 (5 bases). TRBV7-1 falls under the ORF class, with uncertain function. V was trimmed by 4 bases and J by 7 bases, leaving 20 bases between them. CDR3 length: 16 residues. The CDR3 sequence: CASSLVQGSIKNEQFF. CDR3 nucleotide sequence: TGTGCCAGCAGCTTGGTTCAGGGCTCGATAAAAAATGAGCAGTTCTTC.

A note on this clone: Distinct nucleotide sequences in the sample also encode this CDR3. The genes are TRBV28 and TRBJ1-2; D is unresolved. Germline CDR1 and CDR2: MDHEN and SYDVKM. The CDR3 spans 12 residues. The germline V and J ends were trimmed by 2 bases and 6 bases, with 7 bases remaining between them. This chain's CDR3 is CASSLLEDGYTF. As DNA, the CDR3 is TGTGCCAGCAGTTTACTTGAGGATGGCTACACCTTC.

V gene TRBV5-1 combines with J gene TRBJ1-1; no definite D call. The CDR3 consists of 16 residues. The germline V gene has CDR1 SGHRS and CDR2 YFSETQ. Between the trimmed V and J ends, which lost 7 bases and 0 bases, there was a span of 19 bases. CDR3 loop: CASGNDRALLNTEAFF. As DNA, the CDR3 is TGCGCCAGCGGAAACGATCGGGCCCTCTTGAACACTGAAGCTTTCTTT.

The chain recombines TRBV15 with TRBJ1-2, with TRBD1 identical over 9 bases. This CDR3 has 15 amino acids. CDR1 and CDR2 (germline): LNHNV, YYDKDF (reference sequence). Trimming cost V 0 bases and J 8 bases; bases outside gene matches: 7. CDR3 amino acids: CATSRETGGKGGYTF. The CDR3 DNA reads as TGTGCCACCAGCAGAGAGACAGGGGGAAAGGGGGGCTACACCTTC.

The V and J genes are TRBV30 and TRBJ2-7, with D possibly TRBD2 on 6 matching bases. Trimming took 5 bases from V and 8 from J, leaving 16 bases between them. Looked up from germline, CDR1 is GTSNPN and CDR2 is SVGIG (reference sequence). This CDR3 has 12 amino acids. CDR3 bases: TGTGCCTGGGGGACTGCCGTTACGCAGCAGTACTTC. The encoded protein is CAWGTAVTQQYF. Full variable domain (remainder filled in from reference TRBV30 and TRBJ2-7): SQTIHQWPATLVQPVGSPLSLECTVEGTSNPNLYWYRQAAGRGLQLLFYSVGIGQISSEVPQNLSASRPQDRQFILSSKKLLLSDSGFYLCAWGTAVTQQYFGPGTRLTVT.

The chain has TRBV14 and TRBJ2-7, with D possibly TRBD2 on 5 matching bases. This CDR3 contains 14 residues. CDR1 and CDR2 from the germline V gene are SGHDN and FVKESK. V lost 0 bases to trimming and J lost 2 bases, with 8 bases between them. CDR3 region: CASSQERGPYEQYF. The CDR3 DNA sequence: TGTGCCAGCAGCCAAGAACGCGGGCCCTACGAGCAGTACTTC.

The chain joins TRBV6-8 to TRBJ1-6; D gene uncertain. The germline V and J ends were trimmed by 5 bases and 4 bases, with 12 bases remaining between them. CDR3 size: 15 residues. Germline CDR1 reads MNHGY; CDR2 reads SAAAGT. The CDR3 is CASSDGNTYNSPLHF. The DNA of the CDR3 is TGTGCCAGCAGTGACGGGAACACTTATAATTCACCCCTCCACTTT.